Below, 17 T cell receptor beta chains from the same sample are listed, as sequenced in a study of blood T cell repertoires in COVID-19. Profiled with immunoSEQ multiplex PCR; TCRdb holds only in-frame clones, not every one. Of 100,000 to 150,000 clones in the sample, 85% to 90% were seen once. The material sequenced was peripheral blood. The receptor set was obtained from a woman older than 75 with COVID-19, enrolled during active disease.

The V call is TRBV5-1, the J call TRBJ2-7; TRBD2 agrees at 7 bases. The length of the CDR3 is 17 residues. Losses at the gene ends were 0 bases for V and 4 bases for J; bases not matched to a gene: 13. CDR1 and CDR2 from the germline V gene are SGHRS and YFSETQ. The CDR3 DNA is TGCGCCAGCAGCTTGGGCGCTAGCGGAACATTCCCTTACGAGCAGTACTTC. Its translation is CASSLGASGTFPYEQYF. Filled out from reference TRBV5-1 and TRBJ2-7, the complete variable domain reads KAGVTQTPRYLIKTRGQQVTLSCSPISGHRSVSWYQQTPGQGLQFLFEYFSETQRNKGNFPGRFSGRQFSNSRSEMNVSTLELGDSALYLCASSLGASGTFPYEQYFGPGTRLTVT.

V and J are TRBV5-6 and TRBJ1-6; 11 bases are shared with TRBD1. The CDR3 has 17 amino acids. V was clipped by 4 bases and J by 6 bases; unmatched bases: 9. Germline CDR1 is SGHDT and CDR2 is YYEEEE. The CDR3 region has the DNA TGTGCCAGCAGCCTCGGACAGGGGGCTTTAGCTAATTCACCCCTCCACTTT. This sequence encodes CASSLGQGALANSPLHF.

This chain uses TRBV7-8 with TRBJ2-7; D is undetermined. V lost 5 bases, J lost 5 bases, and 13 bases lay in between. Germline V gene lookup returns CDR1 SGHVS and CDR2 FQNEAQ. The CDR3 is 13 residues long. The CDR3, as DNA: TGTGCCAGCAGCCATAGGAGTATAAACGAGCAGTACTTC. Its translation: CASSHRSINEQYF.

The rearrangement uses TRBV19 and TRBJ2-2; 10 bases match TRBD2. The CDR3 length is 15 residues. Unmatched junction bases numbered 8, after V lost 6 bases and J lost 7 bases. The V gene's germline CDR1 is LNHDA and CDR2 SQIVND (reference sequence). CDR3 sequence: CASRVTSGTYGELFF. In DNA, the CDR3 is TGTGCCAGTAGGGTAACTAGCGGGACGTACGGGGAGCTGTTTTTT.

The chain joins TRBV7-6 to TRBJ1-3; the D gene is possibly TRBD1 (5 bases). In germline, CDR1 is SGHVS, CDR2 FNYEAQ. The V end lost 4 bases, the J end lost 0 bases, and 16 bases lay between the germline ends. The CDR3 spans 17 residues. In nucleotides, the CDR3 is TGTGCCAGCAGCTCCCCAACGGGACTCCTCTCTGGAAACACCATATATTTT. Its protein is CASSSPTGLLSGNTIYF.

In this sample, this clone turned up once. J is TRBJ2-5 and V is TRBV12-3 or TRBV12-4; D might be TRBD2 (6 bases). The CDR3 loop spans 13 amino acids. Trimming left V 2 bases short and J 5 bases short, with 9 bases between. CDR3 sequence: CASSLNRGETQYF. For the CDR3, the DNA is TGTGCCAGCAGTTTAAACCGGGGGGAGACCCAGTACTTC.

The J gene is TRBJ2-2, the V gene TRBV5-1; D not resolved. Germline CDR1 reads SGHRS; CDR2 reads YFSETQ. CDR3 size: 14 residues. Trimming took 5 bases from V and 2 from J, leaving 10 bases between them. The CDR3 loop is CASSSQKNTGELFF. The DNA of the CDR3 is TGCGCCAGCAGTAGCCAAAAAAACACCGGGGAGCTGTTTTTT. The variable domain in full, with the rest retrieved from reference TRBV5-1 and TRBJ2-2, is KAGVTQTPRYLIKTRGQQVTLSCSPISGHRSVSWYQQTPGQGLQFLFEYFSETQRNKGNFPGRFSGRQFSNSRSEMNVSTLELGDSALYLCASSSQKNTGELFFGEGSRLTVL.

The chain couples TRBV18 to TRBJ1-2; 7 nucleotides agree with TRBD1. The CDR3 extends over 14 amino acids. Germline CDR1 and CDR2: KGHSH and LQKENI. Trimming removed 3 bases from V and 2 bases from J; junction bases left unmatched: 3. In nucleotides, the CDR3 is TGTGCCAGCTCACCCCGACAGGGCAACTATGGCTACACCTTC. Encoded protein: CASSPRQGNYGYTF. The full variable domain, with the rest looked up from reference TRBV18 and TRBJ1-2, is NAGVMQNPRHLVRRRGQEARLRCSPMKGHSHVYWYRQLPEEGLKFMVYLQKENIIDESGMPKERFSAEFPKEGPSILRIQQVVRGDSAAYFCASSPRQGNYGYTFGSGTRLTVV.

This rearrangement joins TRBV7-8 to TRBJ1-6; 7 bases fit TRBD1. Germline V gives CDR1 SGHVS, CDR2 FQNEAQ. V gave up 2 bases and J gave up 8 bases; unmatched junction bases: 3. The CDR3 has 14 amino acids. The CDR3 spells CASSLYRGYSPLHF. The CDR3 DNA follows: TGTGCCAGCAGCTTATACAGGGGATATTCACCCCTCCACTTT.

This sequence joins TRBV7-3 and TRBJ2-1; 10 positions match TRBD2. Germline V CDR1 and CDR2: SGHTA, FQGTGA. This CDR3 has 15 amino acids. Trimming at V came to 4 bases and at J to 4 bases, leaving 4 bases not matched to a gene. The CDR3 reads CASSWTSGFYNEQFF. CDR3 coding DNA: TGTGCCAGCAGCTGGACTAGCGGTTTTTACAATGAGCAGTTCTTC.

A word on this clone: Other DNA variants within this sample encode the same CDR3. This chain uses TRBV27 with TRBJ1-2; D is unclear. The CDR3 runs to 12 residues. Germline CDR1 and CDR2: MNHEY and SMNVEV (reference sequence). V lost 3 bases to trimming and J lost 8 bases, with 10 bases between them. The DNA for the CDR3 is TGTGCCAGCAGTTTCCGAGGTGGGGGCTACACCTTC. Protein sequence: CASSFRGGGYTF.

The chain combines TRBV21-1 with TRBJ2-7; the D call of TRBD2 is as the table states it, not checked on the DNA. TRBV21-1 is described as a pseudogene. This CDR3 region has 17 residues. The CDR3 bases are TGTGCCACTTACCCCGTGGTAGCGGGAGCCAGATCCTACGAGCAGTACTTC. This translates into CATYPVVAGARSYEQYF.

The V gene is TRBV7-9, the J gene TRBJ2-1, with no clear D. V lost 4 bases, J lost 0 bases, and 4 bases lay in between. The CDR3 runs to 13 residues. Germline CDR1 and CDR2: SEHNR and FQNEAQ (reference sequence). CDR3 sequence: CASSSSSYNEQFF. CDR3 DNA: TGTGCCAGCAGCTCGAGCTCCTACAATGAGCAGTTCTTC.

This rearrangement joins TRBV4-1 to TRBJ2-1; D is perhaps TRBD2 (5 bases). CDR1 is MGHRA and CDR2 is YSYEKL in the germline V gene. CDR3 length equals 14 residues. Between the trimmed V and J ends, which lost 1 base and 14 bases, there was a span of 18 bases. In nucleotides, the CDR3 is TGCGCCAGCAGCCAAGTGATGTCGGGAACTACCGAGTTCTTC. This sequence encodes CASSQVMSGTTEFF.

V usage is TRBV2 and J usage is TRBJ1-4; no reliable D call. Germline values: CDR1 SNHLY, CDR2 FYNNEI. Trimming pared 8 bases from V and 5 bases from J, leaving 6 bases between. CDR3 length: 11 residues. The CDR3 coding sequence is TGTGCCAGCCAGGCCAATGAAAAACTGTTTTTT. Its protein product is CASQANEKLFF. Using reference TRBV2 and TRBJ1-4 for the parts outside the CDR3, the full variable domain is EPEVTQTPSHQVTQMGQEVILRCVPISNHLYFYWYRQILGQKVEFLVSFYNNEISEKSEIFDDQFSVERPDGSNFTLKIRSTKLEDSAMYFCASQANEKLFFGSGTQLSVL.

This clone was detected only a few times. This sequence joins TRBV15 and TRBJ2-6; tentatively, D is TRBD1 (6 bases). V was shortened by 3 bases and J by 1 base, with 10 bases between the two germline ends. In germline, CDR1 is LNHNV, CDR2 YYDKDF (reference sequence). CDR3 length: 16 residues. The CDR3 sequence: CATSSEQGSGANVLTF. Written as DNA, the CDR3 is TGTGCCACCAGCAGTGAACAGGGTTCTGGGGCCAACGTCCTGACTTTC.

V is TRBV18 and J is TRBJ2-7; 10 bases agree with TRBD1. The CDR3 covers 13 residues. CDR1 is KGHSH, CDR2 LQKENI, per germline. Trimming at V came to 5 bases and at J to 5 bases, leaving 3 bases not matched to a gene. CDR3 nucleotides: TGTGCCAGCTCAGGGACAGGGGTTAACGAGCAGTACTTC. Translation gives CASSGTGVNEQYF.